In its sample, the clone carrying this TCR beta chain was seen a few times. Its antigen remains unknown. Genes here carry mouse names. The DNA ends 4 residues before the CDR3 does, and the rest of the CDR3 is filled in from the germline J gene. RNA was extracted and reverse transcribed into cDNA as the sequencing template. Clones were sequenced by immunoSEQ multiplex PCR, and TCRdb holds only the in-frame ones, with some missing. There are around 110,000 clones in the sample, none observed a single time. The data derive from a study of CD8+ T cells in alopecia areata. Whole-study context: C3H/HeJ graft donors with spontaneous alopecia, aged 6-12 months, supplied skin that was transplanted onto female C3H/HeJ mice aged roughly 7-11 weeks.

Study-wide findings and caveats: Compared with normal scalp, lesional scalp had higher clonality and more expanded CD8+ clones. Patients displayed less clarity in TCR sharing than mice, a finding possibly related to HLA.

V lost 4 bases and J lost 6; bases outside the gene matches: 3. Per germline, CDR1 NSQYPW and CDR2 LRSPGD (reference sequence). There are 15 residues in the CDR3. This sequence originates from a C3H/HeJ mouse with alopecia areata. Strain haplotype at MHC: H2-k. The sample comprised lesional skin. This rearrangement joins TRBV1 to TRBJ1-4; 12 positions match TRBD1. This CDR3 is CTCSGDRGLDERLFF. The CDR3 DNA, read in part, is TGCACCTGCAGTGGGGACAGGGGGCTGGACGAA.